This T cell receptor (beta chain) was identified in a study of shared clonotypes between healthy human individuals. Study summary: Three plates each covered CD4 naive and memory; CD8 naive two, CD8 memory one.

V dropped 4 bases and J dropped 4; count of bases not matched to a gene: 0. Per the germline V gene, CDR1 is MNHEY and CDR2 is SMNVEV (reference sequence). The CDR3 contains 14 residues. With regard to this clone: Antigen: not known. This same CDR3 is encoded by further DNA sequences in the sample.

Measured with immunoSEQ multiplex PCR; TCRdb has only the in-frame clones, and not every one. The data show about 2 million clones, with 85% to 95% seen just once and roughly 0.13% held by the top ten. General study findings and limits: With several donors compared, around 5% of naive CD4 clonotypes were shared. In having few donors, the study represented limited genetic and exposure-history diversity. Non-shared clonotypes had lower generation probabilities than those shared by all four donors.

This chain joins TRBV27 and TRBJ2-1; 11 bases line up with TRBD2. This receptor was identified in a young man in good health. Material: naive CD4+ T cells sorted from blood. Subset here: CD45RA+ positively selected. The CDR3 reads CASSSSGRYNEQFF. As DNA, the CDR3 is TGTGCCAGCAGTTCTAGCGGGAGGTACAATGAGCAGTTCTTC.